Here is one T cell receptor (beta chain) with its context. An end of the junction differs from the germline gene, which may be a read error. PCR primers comprised 60 Vbeta and 13 Jbeta primers. TCRdb's copy holds only in-frame clones and misses some; the assay was immunoSEQ multiplex PCR. The top ten hold 2.8% of the sample, which has under 200,000 clones, over 65% seen once. This specimen belongs to a study of cytomegalovirus exposure and HLA in healthy donors. The clonotype was recovered from a woman in her thirties or forties in good health and CMV-seropositive. Material: PBMCs.

In nucleotides, the CDR3 is TGTGCCAGCAGTTTGGGGGGGAGAATTGATCAGCCCCAGAATTTT. As protein: CASSLGGRIDQPQNF. J is TRBJ1-5 and V is TRBV28, with D maybe TRBD1 (5 bases). Germline CDR1 MDHEN, CDR2 SYDVKM. CDR3 length: 15 residues.